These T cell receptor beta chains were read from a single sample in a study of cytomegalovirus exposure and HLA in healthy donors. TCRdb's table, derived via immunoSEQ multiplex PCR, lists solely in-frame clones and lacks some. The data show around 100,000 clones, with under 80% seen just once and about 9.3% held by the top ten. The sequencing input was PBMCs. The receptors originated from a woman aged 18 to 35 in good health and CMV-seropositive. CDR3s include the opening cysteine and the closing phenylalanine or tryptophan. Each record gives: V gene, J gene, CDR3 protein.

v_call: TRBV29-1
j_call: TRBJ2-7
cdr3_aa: CSVIGGRTGEQYF

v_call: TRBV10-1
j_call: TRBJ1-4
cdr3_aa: CARGDRATNEKLFF

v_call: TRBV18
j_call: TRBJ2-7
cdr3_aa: CASSPRTGDSYEQYF

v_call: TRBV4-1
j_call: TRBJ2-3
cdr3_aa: CASGSAGTDTQYF

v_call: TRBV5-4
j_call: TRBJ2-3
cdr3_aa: CASSWGGPTDTQYF

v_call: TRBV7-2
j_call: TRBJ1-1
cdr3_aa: CASSLRDRNTEAFF

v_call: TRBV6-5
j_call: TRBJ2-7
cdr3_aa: CASSYGGRASEQYF

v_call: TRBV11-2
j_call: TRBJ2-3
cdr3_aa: CASSSGTDTQYF

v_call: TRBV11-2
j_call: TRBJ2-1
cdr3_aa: CASSLEVGREAEQFF

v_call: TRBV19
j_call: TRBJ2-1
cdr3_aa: CASGRGGGRDEQFF

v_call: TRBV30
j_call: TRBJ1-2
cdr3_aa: CAWSQGLVGYTF

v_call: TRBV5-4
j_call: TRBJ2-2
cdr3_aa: CASRRDTGELFF

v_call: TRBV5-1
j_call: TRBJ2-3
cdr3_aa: CASSSQRGGTLTDTQYF

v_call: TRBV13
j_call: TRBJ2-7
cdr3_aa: CASSLGLRDSSYEQYF